Below are 22 T cell receptor beta chains sequenced from a single sample in a study of T cells in Graves' hyperthyroidism and ophthalmopathy. TCR beta CDR3 regions were amplified from RNA. When the TCR CDR3 underwent first-round RT-PCR, the HTBI primer set was used. In TCRdb, the multiplex PCR reads were re-called with MiXCR into one record per CDR3 protein. Of 300,000 to 350,000 distinct CDR3 sequences listed, 18% are singletons. Sequences were obtained from blood. The source of these receptors is a woman aged 40 to 55 with Graves' ophthalmopathy.

The V gene is TRBV6-1, the J gene TRBJ2-5; 8 bases fit TRBD1. Germline values: CDR1 MNHNS, CDR2 SASEGT. The J segment lost 2 bases and the V segment lost 4 bases, leaving 3 bases of the junction unmatched. The CDR3 contains 14 residues. CDR3 bases: TGTGCCAGCAGTGCGGACAGGGAACAAGAGACCCAGTACTTC. As protein: CASSADREQETQYF.

This clonotype has a count of ten or more. V and J are TRBV10-3 and TRBJ2-6; weak D call: TRBD2 (6 bases). Germline CDR1 reads ENHRY; CDR2 reads SYGVKD. V was cut by 8 bases and J by 2 bases, with 7 bases left in between. The CDR3 extends over 13 amino acids. The DNA of the CDR3 is TGTGCCATCTCGGGGGCTGGGGCCAACGTCCTGACTTTC. Its protein is CAISGAGANVLTF.

This clonotype was recorded at least ten times. For the CDR3, the DNA is TGTGCCAGCAGCCCGGTTAGAGGTGCGGGGCGCAACTACGAGCAGTACTTC. This encodes CASSPVRGAGRNYEQYF. The chain uses TRBV28 and TRBJ2-7; D perhaps matches TRBD2 (6 bases). This CDR3 comprises 17 residues. Germline values: CDR1 MDHEN, CDR2 SYDVKM. With 6 bases removed from V and 3 bases from J, the gap between germline ends came to 24 bases.

At least ten counts were recorded for this clonotype. The CDR3, as DNA: TGTGCCAGTAGTGCCGACAGGGAGTTGGGCCACACCTTC. It codes for CASSADRELGHTF. The chain employs TRBV19 and TRBJ1-2, with 7 bases identical to TRBD1. J gave up 12 bases and V 5 bases, and 12 bases lay outside the gene matches. The CDR3 is 13 amino acids. Germline assignment: CDR1 LNHDA and CDR2 SQIVND (reference sequence).

As to this clonotype: A much larger clone differs from this one at a single base, so this may be a read error. V is TRBV4-1 and J is TRBJ1-2, with 8 bases lining up with TRBD1. Germline CDR1 is MGHRA and CDR2 is YSYEKL. The CDR3 runs to 17 residues. The CDR3 DNA reads TGCGCCAGCATCCAAGATCCTCAGGGGGCGCAAACAAATGGCTACACCTTC. It specifies CASIQDPQGAQTNGYTF.

This clonotype came up many times. The rearrangement joins TRBV30 to TRBJ2-5, with 9 positions matching TRBD1. Germline assignment: CDR1 GTSNPN and CDR2 SVGIG (reference sequence). CDR3 size: 13 residues. J was trimmed by 5 bases and V by 5 bases; bases with no gene match: 6. This CDR3 reads CAWDGTGRETQYF. In nucleotides, the CDR3 is TGTGCCTGGGACGGGACAGGGCGGGAGACCCAGTACTTC.

The rearrangement uses TRBV7-2 and TRBJ1-4; D is unclear. Trimming took 1 base from V and 2 from J, leaving 11 bases between them. The CDR3 contains 16 residues. Germline CDR1 SGHTA, CDR2 FQGNSA. In DNA form, the CDR3 reads TGTGCCAGCAGCTTAGGGCAGGCTGCTACTAATGAAAAACTGTTTTTT. Its translation is CASSLGQAATNEKLFF.

This clonotype was seen repeatedly, ten times or more. V gene TRBV6-2 or TRBV6-3 combines with J gene TRBJ2-7; D is uncertain. In germline, CDR1 is MNHEY, CDR2 SVGEGT. Trimming stripped 5 bases from V and 3 bases from J, with 11 bases between. The CDR3 is 13 residues long. CDR3: CASSMTEFYEQYF. Written as DNA, the CDR3 is TGTGCCAGCAGTATGACGGAATTCTACGAGCAGTACTTC.

This clonotype turned up a few times. This rearrangement joins TRBV6-2 or TRBV6-3 to TRBJ1-2; 9 nucleotides match TRBD1. The CDR3 has 13 amino acids. From germline, CDR1 is MNHEY and CDR2 SVGEGT. V gave up 4 bases and J gave up 8 bases; unmatched junction bases: 5. The CDR3 DNA reads TGTGCCAGCAGTTCCGGGACAGGGTGGGGCTACACCTTC. Its protein is CASSSGTGWGYTF.

This clonotype has ten or more counts. The chain couples TRBV10-3 to TRBJ2-7, with 7 bases identical to TRBD1. The CDR3 totals 15 residues. Germline-derived CDR1 and CDR2 are ENHRY and SYGVKD. The V gene end was trimmed by 9 bases and the J gene end by 2 bases; junction bases not matched to a gene: 13. Here the CDR3 reads CAIAEGQPNPYEQYF. CDR3 DNA sequence: TGTGCCATTGCCGAGGGACAGCCGAATCCCTACGAGCAGTACTTC.

This clonotype has a count of ten or more. V gene TRBV6-1 combines with J gene TRBJ1-5; D is unresolved. Trimming took 4 bases from V and 3 from J, leaving 7 bases between them. The CDR3 runs 13 residues. The germline gives CDR1 MNHNS, CDR2 SASEGT. The CDR3 protein is CASSVGLNQPQHF. The CDR3 DNA reads TGTGCCAGCAGTGTTGGGCTCAATCAGCCCCAGCATTTT.

This clonotype was counted many times. The chain links TRBV6-2 or TRBV6-3 to TRBJ2-4, with D possibly matching TRBD2 (6 bases). The CDR3 contains 13 residues. Trimming left V 6 bases short and J 9 bases short, with 15 bases between. The V gene's germline CDR1 is MNHEY and CDR2 SVGEGT. This CDR3 is CASSLGRGSIQYF. CDR3 nucleotide sequence: TGTGCCAGCAGCCTCGGGAGAGGTAGCATTCAGTACTTC.

This clonotype appeared a few times. This chain uses TRBV7-8 with TRBJ2-7; 8 bases line up with TRBD2. There are 15 residues in the CDR3. V trimming: 5 bases; J trimming: 0 bases; junction bases outside the gene matches: 6. Germline lookup yields CDR1 SGHVS and CDR2 FQNEAQ. The CDR3 region is CASSRGGVSSYEQYF. CDR3 bases: TGTGCCAGCAGCCGGGGGGGCGTGAGCTCCTACGAGCAGTACTTC.

This CDR3 reads CASSFSGQFQMNTEAFF. In DNA form, the CDR3 reads TGTGCCAGCAGTTTCTCAGGACAGTTCCAGATGAACACTGAAGCTTTCTTT. The V gene is TRBV27, the J gene TRBJ1-1; D is perhaps TRBD1 (6 bases). V lost 3 bases and J 0 bases, leaving 17 bases between the germline ends. The germline V gene encodes CDR1 MNHEY and CDR2 SMNVEV (reference sequence). The CDR3 covers 17 residues.

This clonotype was seen ten or more times. V is TRBV12-3 or TRBV12-4 and J is TRBJ2-1; tentative D call: TRBD2 (6 bases). CDR3 size: 15 residues. The V end lost 6 bases, the J end lost 0 bases, and 12 bases lay between the germline ends. The CDR3 DNA reads as TGTGCCAGCAGACTTGGGGGGAGCTCCTACAATGAGCAGTTCTTC. Protein product: CASRLGGSSYNEQFF.

This chain links TRBV20-1 with TRBJ1-2; D not resolved. V lost 6 bases and J lost 4, with 12 bases in between. This CDR3 region has 12 residues. CDR1 is DFQATT, CDR2 SNEGSKA, per germline (reference sequence). The CDR3 protein is CSAIKSGYGYTF. The CDR3 DNA is TGCAGTGCGATTAAGAGCGGCTATGGCTACACCTTC.

This clonotype was counted many times. The chain links TRBV12-3 or TRBV12-4 to TRBJ2-2, with 7 bases lining up with TRBD2. The CDR3 runs 12 residues. Trimming at V came to 9 bases and at J to 8 bases, leaving 6 bases not matched to a gene. Written as DNA, the CDR3 is TGTGCCAGTAGACTAGCTGCTGGGGAGCTGTTTTTT. It encodes CASRLAAGELFF.

This clonotype showed up many times. This rearrangement joins TRBV6-1 to TRBJ1-6; D is possibly TRBD1 (5 bases). This CDR3 contains 17 residues. Germline CDR1 reads MNHNS; CDR2 reads SASEGT. Trimming removed 5 bases at V and 6 bases at J, with 20 bases between. The CDR3 coding sequence is TGTGCCAGCAGTCGTGGGACGACGCACCAATTTAATTCACCCCTCCACTTT. Translating it yields CASSRGTTHQFNSPLHF.

V usage is TRBV29-1 and J usage is TRBJ2-3; 8 nucleotides line up with TRBD2. Germline CDR1 SQVTM, CDR2 ANQGSEA. V lost 7 bases, J lost 4 bases, and 4 bases stayed unmatched. This CDR3 contains 12 residues. The CDR3 protein is CSAGRAPDTQYF. The CDR3 nucleotides are TGCAGCGCCGGGAGGGCCCCAGATACGCAGTATTTT.

This clonotype occurred many times. V gene TRBV5-1 combines with J gene TRBJ2-7; D not resolved. The CDR3 is made up of 14 amino acids. The V end was cut by 4 bases, the J end by 0 bases, with 11 bases between. Germline CDR1 reads SGHRS; CDR2 reads YFSETQ. CDR3 DNA: TGCGCCAGCAGCCCCGTTGAGAGCTCCTACGAGCAGTACTTC. Its translation is CASSPVESSYEQYF.

The rearrangement links TRBV3-1 to TRBJ1-5; D is ambiguous. CDR1 and CDR2 from the germline V gene are LGHDT and YNNKEL (reference sequence). The CDR3 covers 15 residues. The ends were cut back, 4 bases at V and 2 bases at J, with 12 bases in the middle. CDR3 protein: CASSPHINGNQPQHF. For the CDR3, the DNA is TGTGCCAGCAGCCCCCACATCAATGGCAATCAGCCCCAGCATTTT.

This clonotype was seen more than once but under ten times. The V call is TRBV20-1, the J call TRBJ1-1; 8 bases are a match to TRBD1. The CDR3 totals 13 residues. The junction had 5 bases not matched to a gene; V was cut back by 3 bases and J by 5 bases. Germline-derived CDR1 and CDR2 are DFQATT and SNEGSKA (reference sequence). The CDR3 DNA is TGCAGTGCTAGGGACAGGGCTGGAACTGAAGCTTTCTTT. This translates into CSARDRAGTEAFF.